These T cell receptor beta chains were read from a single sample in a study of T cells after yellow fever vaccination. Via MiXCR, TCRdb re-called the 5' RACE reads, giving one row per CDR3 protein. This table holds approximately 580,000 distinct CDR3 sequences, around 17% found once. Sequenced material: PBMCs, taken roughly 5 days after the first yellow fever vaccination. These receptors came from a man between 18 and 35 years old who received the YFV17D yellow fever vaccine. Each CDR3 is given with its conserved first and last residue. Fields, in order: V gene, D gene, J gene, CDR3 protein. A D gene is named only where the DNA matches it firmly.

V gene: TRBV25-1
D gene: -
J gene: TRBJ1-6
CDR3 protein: CASSGDYSPLHF

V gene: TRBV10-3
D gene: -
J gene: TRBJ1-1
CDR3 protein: CAITKGLVNTEAFF

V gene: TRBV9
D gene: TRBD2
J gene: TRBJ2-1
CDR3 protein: CASSSRTSGAYNEQFF

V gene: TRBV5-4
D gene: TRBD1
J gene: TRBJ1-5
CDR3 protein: CAMGQGADQPQHF

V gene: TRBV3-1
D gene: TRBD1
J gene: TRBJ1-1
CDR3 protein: CASSPGQGARAFF

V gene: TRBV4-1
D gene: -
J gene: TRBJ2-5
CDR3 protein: CASSQDSGSETQYF

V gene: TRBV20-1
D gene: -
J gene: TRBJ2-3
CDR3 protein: CSVTSGSTDTQYF

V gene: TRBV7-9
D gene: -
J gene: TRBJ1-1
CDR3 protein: CASSQFEAEAFF

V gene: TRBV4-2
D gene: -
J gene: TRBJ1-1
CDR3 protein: CASSQDLGRGKVGAFF

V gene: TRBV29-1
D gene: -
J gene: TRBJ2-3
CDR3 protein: CSVEPDWSTDTQYF

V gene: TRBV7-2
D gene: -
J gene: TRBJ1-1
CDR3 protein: CASSSGPGTEAFF

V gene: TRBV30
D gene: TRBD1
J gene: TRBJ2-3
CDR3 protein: CAWRRGQADTQYF

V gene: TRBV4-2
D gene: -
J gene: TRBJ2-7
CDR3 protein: CASSHPEAAYEQYF

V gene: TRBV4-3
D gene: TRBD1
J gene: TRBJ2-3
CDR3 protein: CASSQGRRQGVDTQYF

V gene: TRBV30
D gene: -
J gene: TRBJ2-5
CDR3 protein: CAWSVQGVGWGTQYF

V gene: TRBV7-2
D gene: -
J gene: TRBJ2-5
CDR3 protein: CASSFQGPPLETQYF

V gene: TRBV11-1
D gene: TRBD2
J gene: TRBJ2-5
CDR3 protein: CASSRLTSGGAGFQTQYF

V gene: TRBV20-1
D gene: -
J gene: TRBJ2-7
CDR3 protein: CSARDYLGGFDEQYF

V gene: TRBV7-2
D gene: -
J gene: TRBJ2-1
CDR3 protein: CASSFQDYNEQFF

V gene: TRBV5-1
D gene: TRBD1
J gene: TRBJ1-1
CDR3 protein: CASSLGQGWGTEAFF

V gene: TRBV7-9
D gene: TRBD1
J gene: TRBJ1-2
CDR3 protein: CASSPRDSSNYGYTF

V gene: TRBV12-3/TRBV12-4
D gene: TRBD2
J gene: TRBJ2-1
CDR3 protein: CASSLQGTSGGKQFF

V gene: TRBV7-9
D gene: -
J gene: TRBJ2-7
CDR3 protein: CASSLDSTSPYEQYF

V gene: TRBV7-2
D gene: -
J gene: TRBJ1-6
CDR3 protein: CASSLELPWVDSPLHF

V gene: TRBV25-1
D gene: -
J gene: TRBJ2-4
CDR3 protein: CASSAQGGKNIQYF

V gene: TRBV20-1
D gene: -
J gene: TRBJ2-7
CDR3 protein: CSAPVGTGSNEQYF

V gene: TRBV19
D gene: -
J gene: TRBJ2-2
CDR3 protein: CASRTGGRSGELFF

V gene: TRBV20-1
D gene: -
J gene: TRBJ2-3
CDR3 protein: CSALVTGGVDTQYF

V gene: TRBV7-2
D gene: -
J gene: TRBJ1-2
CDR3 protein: CASSSTGWDYGYTF

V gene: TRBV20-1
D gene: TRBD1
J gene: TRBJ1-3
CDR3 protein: CSATQAGTGGISGNTIYF

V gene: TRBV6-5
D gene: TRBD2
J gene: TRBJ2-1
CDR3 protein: CASSYIVASGGYEQFF